The 7 T cell receptor beta chains below all came from one sample that was sequenced in a study of blood T cell repertoires in COVID-19. TCRdb keeps only in-frame clones here, not all; method: immunoSEQ multiplex PCR. This table has about 100,000 clones, under 90% appearing once. The sequenced sample was peripheral blood. Source of these receptors: a human donor in a cohort sampled during active COVID-19.

This clone was recorded only once. The rearrangement joins TRBV10-3 to TRBJ1-1; D unresolved. CDR3 length: 14 amino acids. Germline CDR1 reads ENHRY; CDR2 reads SYGVKD. The germline V and J ends were trimmed by 3 bases and 0 bases, with 8 bases remaining between them. Written as DNA, the CDR3 is TGTGCCATCAGTGATTCGGTCATGAACACTGAAGCTTTCTTT. Translated: CAISDSVMNTEAFF.

This chain connects TRBV7-8 to TRBJ2-4; 9 positions match TRBD1. The V gene end was trimmed by 3 bases and the J gene end by 0 bases; junction bases not matched to a gene: 12. The germline CDR1 and CDR2 sequences are SGHVS and FQNEAQ. The CDR3 has 19 amino acids. The CDR3 sequence is CASSLRTGVRPLAKNIQYF. Written as DNA, the CDR3 is TGTGCCAGCAGCTTGAGGACAGGGGTGAGACCTCTAGCCAAAAACATTCAGTACTTC.

The V and J genes are TRBV5-1 and TRBJ1-4, with D possibly matching TRBD1 (5 bases). The CDR3 runs to 16 residues. The V and J ends lost 4 bases and 4 bases respectively, with 17 bases between them. CDR1 SGHRS and CDR2 YFSETQ come from the germline V gene. The CDR3 nucleotides read TGCGCCAGCAGCCGCCCTTCCGCAGGGTTTAATGAAAAACTGTTTTTT. It codes for CASSRPSAGFNEKLFF.

This chain links TRBV5-6 with TRBJ2-2; TRBD1 aligns across 7 bases. The CDR3 extends over 16 amino acids. V was pared by 2 bases and J by 3 bases, with 7 bases of the junction left unmatched. Germline lookup yields CDR1 SGHDT and CDR2 YYEEEE. For the CDR3, the DNA is TGTGCCAGCAGCTTTGAGGGGGCGCAGTACACCGGGGAGCTGTTTTTT. Its translation is CASSFEGAQYTGELFF.

The chain carries TRBV7-9 and TRBJ2-1; a weak D match, TRBD2 (6 bases). The CDR3 sequence is 15 residues long. CDR1 and CDR2 (germline): SEHNR, FQNEAQ (reference sequence). Deletions cut 1 base from V and 7 bases from J, with 14 bases between. CDR3 protein: CASSLGPTGLNEQFF. CDR3 coding DNA: TGTGCCAGCAGCTTAGGCCCCACGGGACTGAATGAGCAGTTCTTC. Using reference TRBV7-9 and TRBJ2-1 for the parts outside the CDR3, the full variable domain is DTGVSQNPRHKITKRGQNVTFRCDPISEHNRLYWYRQTLGQGPEFLTYFQNEAQLEKSRLLSDRFSAERPKGSFSTLEIQRTEQGDSAMYLCASSLGPTGLNEQFFGPGTRLTVL.

The J gene is TRBJ1-2, the V gene TRBV2; D ambiguous. Trimming cost V 3 bases and J 4 bases, with 3 bases left between them. From germline, CDR1 is SNHLY and CDR2 FYNNEI. This CDR3 has 11 amino acids. The CDR3 DNA reads as TGTGCCAGCAGTGACAGCTATGGCTACACCTTC. Its protein is CASSDSYGYTF.

This CDR3 is CASSFNSYEQYF. The DNA of the CDR3 is TGTGCCAGCAGTTTTAATTCCTACGAGCAGTACTTC. The genes are TRBV12-3 or TRBV12-4 and TRBJ2-7; D unresolved. The V gene lost 3 bases and the J gene lost 1 base, with 4 bases spanning the gap. The CDR3 is 12 residues long.